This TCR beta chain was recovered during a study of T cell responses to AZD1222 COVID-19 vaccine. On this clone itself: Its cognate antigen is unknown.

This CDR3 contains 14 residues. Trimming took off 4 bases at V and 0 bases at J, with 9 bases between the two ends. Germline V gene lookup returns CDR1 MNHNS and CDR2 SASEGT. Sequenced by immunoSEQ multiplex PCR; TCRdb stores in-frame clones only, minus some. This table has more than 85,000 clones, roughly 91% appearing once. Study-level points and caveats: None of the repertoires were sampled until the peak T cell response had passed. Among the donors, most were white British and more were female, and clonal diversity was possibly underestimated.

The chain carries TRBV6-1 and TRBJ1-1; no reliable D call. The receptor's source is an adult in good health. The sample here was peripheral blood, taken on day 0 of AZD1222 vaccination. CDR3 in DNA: TGTGCCAGCAGTGTAGCGACGGTGAACACTGAAGCTTTCTTT. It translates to CASSVATVNTEAFF.